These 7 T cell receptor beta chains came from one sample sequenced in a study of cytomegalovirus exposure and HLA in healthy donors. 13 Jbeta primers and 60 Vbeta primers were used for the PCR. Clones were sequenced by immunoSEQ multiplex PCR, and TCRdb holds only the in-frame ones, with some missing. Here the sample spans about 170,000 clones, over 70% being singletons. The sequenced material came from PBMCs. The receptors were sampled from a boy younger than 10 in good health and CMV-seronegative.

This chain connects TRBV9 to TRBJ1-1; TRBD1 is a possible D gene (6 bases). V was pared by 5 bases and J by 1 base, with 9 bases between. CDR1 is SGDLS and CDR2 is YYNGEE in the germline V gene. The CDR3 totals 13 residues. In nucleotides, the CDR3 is TGTGCCAGCAGTCTGACAGGGAACACTGAAGCTTTCTTT. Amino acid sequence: CASSLTGNTEAFF. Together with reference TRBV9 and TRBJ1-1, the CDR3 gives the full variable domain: DSGVTQTPKHLITATGQRVTLRCSPRSGDLSVYWYQQSLDQGLQFLIQYYNGEERAKGNILERFSAQQFPDLHSELNLSSLELGDSALYFCASSLTGNTEAFFGQGTRLTVV.

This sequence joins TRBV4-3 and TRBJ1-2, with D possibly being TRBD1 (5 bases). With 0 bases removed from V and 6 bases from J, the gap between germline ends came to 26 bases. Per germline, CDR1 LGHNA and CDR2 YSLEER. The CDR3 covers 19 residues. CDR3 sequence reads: CASSQDSLAVGAGWDGYTF. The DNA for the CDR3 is TGCGCCAGCAGCCAAGATTCCCTCGCGGTAGGGGCAGGGTGGGATGGCTACACCTTC.

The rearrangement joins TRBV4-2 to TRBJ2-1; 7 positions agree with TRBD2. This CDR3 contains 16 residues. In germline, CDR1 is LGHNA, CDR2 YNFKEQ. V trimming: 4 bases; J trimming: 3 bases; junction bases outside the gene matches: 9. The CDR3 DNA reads TGTGCCAGCAGCCTGCATGCCGGGACTAACTACAATGAGCAGTTCTTC. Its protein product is CASSLHAGTNYNEQFF.

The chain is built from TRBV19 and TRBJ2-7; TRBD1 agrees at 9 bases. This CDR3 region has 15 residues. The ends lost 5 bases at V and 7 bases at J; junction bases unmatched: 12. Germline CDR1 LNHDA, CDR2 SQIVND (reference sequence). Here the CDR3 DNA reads TGTGCCAGTAGTCTCCTGGACAGGGGCTTCGAAGAGCAGTACTTC. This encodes CASSLLDRGFEEQYF.

CDR3 nucleotides: TGTGCCAGCAGCTTAGCTAGCGGGAATCCCTACGAGCAGTACTTC. Encoded protein: CASSLASGNPYEQYF. The chain couples TRBV11-2 to TRBJ2-7, with 9 positions matching TRBD2. The germline V gene has CDR1 SGHAT and CDR2 FQNNGV. The CDR3 is made up of 15 amino acids. The V and J ends lost 1 base and 2 bases, in that order; junction bases with no gene match: 3.

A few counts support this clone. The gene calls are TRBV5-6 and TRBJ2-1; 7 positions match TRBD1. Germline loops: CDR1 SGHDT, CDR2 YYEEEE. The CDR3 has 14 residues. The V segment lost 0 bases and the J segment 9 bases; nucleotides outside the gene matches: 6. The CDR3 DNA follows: TGTGCCAGCAGCTTGGAAGGGGGCGAAGGTGAGCAGTTCTTC. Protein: CASSLEGGEGEQFF.

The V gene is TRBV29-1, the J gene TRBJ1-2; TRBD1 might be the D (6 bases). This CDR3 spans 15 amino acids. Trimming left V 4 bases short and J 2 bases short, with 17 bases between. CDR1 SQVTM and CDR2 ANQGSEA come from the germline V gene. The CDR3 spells CSVGGTRDGNYGYTF. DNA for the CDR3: TGCAGCGTTGGGGGGACACGGGACGGCAACTATGGCTACACCTTC.